This is a list of T cell receptor beta chains from one sample in a study of blood T cell repertoires in COVID-19. Profiled with immunoSEQ multiplex PCR; TCRdb holds only in-frame clones, not every one. The sample has around 440,000 clones, around 88% seen once; the top ten hold approximately 12%. The specimen sequenced was peripheral blood. These receptors were taken from a woman aged 45-60 years with COVID-19, enrolled during active disease. Each CDR3 is given with its conserved first and last residue. A D gene is named only where the DNA matches it firmly.

D gene	J gene	CDR3 length	V gene	CDR3 protein
NA	TRBJ2-2	13	TRBV11-3	CASSFGRIGELFF
NA	TRBJ2-7	18	TRBV5-1	CASSLLTGDSTSSYEQYF
TRBD1	TRBJ1-1	16	TRBV7-8	CASSLVTGGQNTEAFF
NA	TRBJ2-1	13	TRBV7-6	CASSLGLNNEQFF
NA	TRBJ2-2	11	TRBV7-9	CASSFVGELFF
TRBD2	TRBJ2-5	16	TRBV5-1	CASSFQRGPRGETQYF
TRBD1	TRBJ2-3	12	TRBV6-6	CAALRDSDTQYF
TRBD1	TRBJ1-6	15	TRBV18	CASSPGPGGQFPLHF
TRBD1	TRBJ2-2	18	TRBV25-1	CASSELKAGTGFPGELFF
NA	TRBJ1-1	15	TRBV5-4	CASSQFTGLNTEAFF
NA	TRBJ2-2	15	TRBV24-1	CATSDETGPTGELFF
TRBD1	TRBJ1-4	18	TRBV27	CASSSPKTGGLPNEKLFF
TRBD2	TRBJ2-7	15	TRBV6-5	CASSYRLAGSYEQYF
NA	TRBJ1-1	13	TRBV12-3/TRBV12-4	CASSSGPVTEAFF
NA	TRBJ2-2	16	TRBV7-9	CASSFAGVLVTGELFF
NA	TRBJ2-6	17	TRBV27	CASKEGGLSSGANVLTF
NA	TRBJ1-1	17	TRBV3-1/TRBV3-2	CASSQVAGTMRNTEAFF
NA	TRBJ1-4	15	TRBV3-1/TRBV3-2	CASSQGSQRGEKLFF
TRBD1	TRBJ1-5	15	TRBV6-5	CASSRTGGGNQPQHF
NA	TRBJ1-4	12	TRBV6-5	CATGTGGEKLFF
NA	TRBJ1-1	16	TRBV13	CASSKVGLGRGTEAFF
NA	TRBJ1-1	15	TRBV7-9	CASSDRGGIDTEAFF
TRBD1	TRBJ1-4	14	TRBV15	CATSRDRGEEKLFF
NA	TRBJ1-2	16	TRBV6-5	CASSYSQRGETHGYTF
TRBD1	TRBJ1-5	14	TRBV28	CASSGTGGNQPQHF
NA	TRBJ1-2	14	TRBV6-1	CASSEALLLGGYTF
NA	TRBJ2-1	15	TRBV5-4	CASSPRGGAANEQFF
NA	TRBJ1-2	14	TRBV30	CAWSVLVGDYGYTF
NA	TRBJ2-1	14	TRBV24-1	CATSDSFPSNEQFF
NA	TRBJ2-3	14	TRBV25-1	CASRDTHGTDTQYF
NA	TRBJ2-5	13	TRBV29-1	CSVEERGLITQYF
NA	TRBJ1-2	13	TRBV28	CASSLSQAYGYTF
NA	TRBJ2-3	14	TRBV5-8	CASSWRDPTDTQYF
NA	TRBJ2-2	14	TRBV25-1	CASSDPQDTGELFF
NA	TRBJ1-4	14	TRBV18	CASSRSREGEKLFF
TRBD2	TRBJ2-3	20	TRBV6-2/TRBV6-3	CASSYGLAGGEVLSTDTQYF
TRBD2	TRBJ2-1	16	TRBV9	CASSDGPSGEYNEQFF
NA	TRBJ1-2	13	TRBV2	CASTEGGDYGYTF
NA	TRBJ2-2	15	TRBV9	CASSSPRGNTGELFF
TRBD1	TRBJ2-5	15	TRBV5-1	CASSSVGTGQETQYF
TRBD1	TRBJ2-7	12	TRBV6-5	CASRTGEREQYF
NA	TRBJ2-2	13	TRBV24-1	CATYDTYTGELFF
NA	TRBJ2-7	13	TRBV3-1/TRBV3-2	CASSQEAPYEQYF
NA	TRBJ2-1	14	TRBV5-8	CASSLGGGHNEQFF
TRBD1	TRBJ1-4	14	TRBV5-1	CASSSGQMGEKLFF
NA	TRBJ2-5	13	TRBV6-6	CASSLIREETQYF
TRBD1	TRBJ1-2	13	TRBV18	CASSGSQGNGYTF
NA	TRBJ1-2	12	TRBV6-1	CASSERDYGYTF
NA	TRBJ1-2	11	TRBV6-5	CASKSLYGYTF
NA	TRBJ1-6	12	TRBV19	CASRVGDSPLHF